This TCR beta chain was documented in a study of siplizumab effects on memory and regulatory T cells. Regarding the study as a whole: Major contributors to the alloresponse seemed to be naive T cells, which also appeared more diverse than memory cells. Only a minor fraction of alloreactive clones mapped to unstimulated subsets. The majority of clones, roughly 80-95% of proliferating CD4+ or CD8+ clones, lacked an assignable naive or memory phenotype.

This CDR3 has 17 residues. V gave up 8 bases and J gave up 6 bases; unmatched junction bases: 22. A word on this clone: No antigen is known for it.

TCRdb keeps only in-frame clones here, not all; method: immunoSEQ multiplex PCR. In the table there are fewer than 85,000 clones, 80% to 90% of which are singletons. The receptor comes from a human donor in good health. This chain joins TRBV5-3 and TRBJ2-7; 8 bases map to TRBD1. TRBV5-3 is assigned to the ORF class and has an uncertain function. Sequenced material: Tregs sorted from blood. The CDR3 reads CASRRGQAILKFFEQYF. The CDR3 coding sequence is TGTGCCAGTCGTAGGGGACAGGCGATACTTAAATTCTTCGAGCAGTACTTC.